The 5 T cell receptor beta chains reported below all come from one sample, sequenced in a study of blood T cells in healthy people across ages. Sample-barcoded 5' priming and a J-beta primer mix drove a second PCR of about 6 to 12 cycles. A single record per CDR3 protein comes from TCRdb applying MiXCR to the 5' RACE reads. Here the sample spans 1.2 million to 1.5 million distinct CDR3 sequences, roughly 64% being singletons. The sequencing sample was made of blood. The receptors originated from a man aged 18 to 30 in good health.

The V call is TRBV13, the J call TRBJ2-2; TRBD2 matches 7 bases. With V trimmed by 5 bases and J by 1 base, 4 bases remained unmatched. The CDR3 contains 15 residues. In germline, CDR1 is PRHDT, CDR2 FYEKMQ (reference sequence). CDR3 region: CASSPGTMNTGELFF. DNA for the CDR3: TGTGCCAGCAGCCCCGGGACTATGAACACCGGGGAGCTGTTTTTT. Based on the CDR3 plus reference TRBV13 and TRBJ2-2, the full variable domain is AAGVIQSPRHLIKEKRETATLKCYPIPRHDTVYWYQQGPGQDPQFLISFYEKMQSDKGSIPDRFSAQQFSDYHSELNMSSLELGDSALYFCASSPGTMNTGELFFGEGSRLTVL.

The chain recombines TRBV5-6 with TRBJ2-7; D is ambiguous. CDR1 and CDR2 (germline): SGHDT, YYEEEE. This CDR3 has 15 amino acids. V lost 0 bases and J 1 base, leaving 11 bases between the germline ends. The CDR3 spells CASSLDFGRSYEQYF. The CDR3 nucleotides read TGTGCCAGCAGCTTGGACTTCGGCAGGTCCTACGAGCAGTACTTC.

V gene TRBV6-5 combines with J gene TRBJ2-1; 8 bases are a match to TRBD2. Losses at the gene ends were 6 bases for V and 9 bases for J; bases not matched to a gene: 10. Per germline, CDR1 MNHEY and CDR2 SVGAGI. This CDR3 is 14 amino acids long. DNA of the CDR3: TGTGCCAGCAGCCTTCTAGCGGGCCACAGTGAGCAGTTCTTC. Residues: CASSLLAGHSEQFF.

This clonotype was detected a few times. This chain joins TRBV7-9 and TRBJ2-3; D gene uncertain. Germline V lookup: CDR1 SEHNR, CDR2 FQNEAQ (reference sequence). Trimming stripped 5 bases from V and 3 bases from J, with 12 bases between. CDR3 length: 14 amino acids. CDR3 sequence (DNA): TGTGCCAGCAGCGCGTCCCCTAGTACAGATACGCAGTATTTT. It yields the protein CASSASPSTDTQYF. Full variable domain (outside the CDR3, taken from reference TRBV7-9 and TRBJ2-3): DTGVSQNPRHKITKRGQNVTFRCDPISEHNRLYWYRQTLGQGPEFLTYFQNEAQLEKSRLLSDRFSAERPKGSFSTLEIQRTEQGDSAMYLCASSASPSTDTQYFGPGTRLTVL.

This clonotype was detected only a few times. This chain connects TRBV12-3 or TRBV12-4 to TRBJ2-3; a weak D match, TRBD2 (5 bases). V was clipped by 3 bases and J by 0 bases, with 16 bases between them. This CDR3 is 17 amino acids long. The CDR3 loop is CASSFATLDSSTDTQYF. DNA of the CDR3: TGTGCCAGCAGTTTCGCCACCCTGGACTCTAGCACAGATACGCAGTATTTT.